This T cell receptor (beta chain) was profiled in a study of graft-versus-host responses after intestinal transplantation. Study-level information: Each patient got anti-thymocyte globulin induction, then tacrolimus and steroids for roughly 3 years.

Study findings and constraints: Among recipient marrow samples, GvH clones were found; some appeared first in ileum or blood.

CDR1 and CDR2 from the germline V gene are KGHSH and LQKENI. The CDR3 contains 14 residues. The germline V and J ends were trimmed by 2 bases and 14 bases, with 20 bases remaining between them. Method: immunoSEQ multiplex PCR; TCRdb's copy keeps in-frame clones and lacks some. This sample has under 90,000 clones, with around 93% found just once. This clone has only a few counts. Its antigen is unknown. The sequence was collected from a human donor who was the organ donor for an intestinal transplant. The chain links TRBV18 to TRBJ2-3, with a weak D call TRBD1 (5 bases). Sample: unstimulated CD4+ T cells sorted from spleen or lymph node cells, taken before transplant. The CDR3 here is CASSPSIELAGSYF. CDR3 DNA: TGTGCCAGCTCACCAAGTATAGAGCTCGCAGGGTCGTATTTT. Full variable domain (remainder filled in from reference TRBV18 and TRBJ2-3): NAGVMQNPRHLVRRRGQEARLRCSPMKGHSHVYWYRQLPEEGLKFMVYLQKENIIDESGMPKERFSAEFPKEGPSILRIQQVVRGDSAAYFCASSPSIELAGSYFGPGTRLTVL.